This TCR beta chain was recovered during a study of T cells after somatic rescue of genetic block. The data were produced by immunoSEQ multiplex PCR, yet TCRdb's version contains in-frame clones alone and is incomplete. The sample yields 45,000 to 70,000 clones, 90% to 97% seen once. Sequenced material: peripheral blood mononuclear cells (PBMCs). The TCR originated in a child younger than two.

CDR3 sequence reads: CASSERGRTDTQYF. CDR3 coding DNA: TGTGCCAGCAGCGAGCGGGGCCGCACAGATACGCAGTATTTT. The chain links TRBV2 to TRBJ2-3; 7 positions agree with TRBD2. V lost 6 bases to trimming and J lost 1 base; unmatched junction nucleotides: 4. Looked up from germline, CDR1 is SNHLY and CDR2 is FYNNEI. The CDR3 totals 14 residues.